This T cell receptor (beta chain) was found in a study of molecular identifiers for immune sequencing clone quantification. Germline-derived CDR1 and CDR2 are MDHEN and SYDVKM. This CDR3 has 16 amino acids. The trim removed 7 bases at V and 6 bases at J, leaving 13 bases unmatched. This clonotype was found a few times. The antigen remains undetermined. One entry per CDR3 protein, called by TCRdb with MiXCR from the PCR reads. The sample yields some 41,000 distinct CDR3 sequences, 18% seen once. Study conclusions and caveats: Because of identical TCR molecules sharing a barcode, sizes of highly expanded clones could be underestimated.

This clonotype originated in a human donor in good health. Some libraries in this study had Jurkat cell RNA spiked in. V gene TRBV28 combines with J gene TRBJ2-7, with 12 bases identical to TRBD2. Material for sequencing was naive CD8+ T cells from blood, with Jurkat cell RNA spiked in. The subset is: FACS-sorted CD8+CD4-CCR7+CD45RA+ naive T cells. The CDR3 nucleotides are TGTGCCAGCACCCACATTGTAGGACTAGCGGGACGCGAGCAGTACTTC. This codes for CASTHIVGLAGREQYF.